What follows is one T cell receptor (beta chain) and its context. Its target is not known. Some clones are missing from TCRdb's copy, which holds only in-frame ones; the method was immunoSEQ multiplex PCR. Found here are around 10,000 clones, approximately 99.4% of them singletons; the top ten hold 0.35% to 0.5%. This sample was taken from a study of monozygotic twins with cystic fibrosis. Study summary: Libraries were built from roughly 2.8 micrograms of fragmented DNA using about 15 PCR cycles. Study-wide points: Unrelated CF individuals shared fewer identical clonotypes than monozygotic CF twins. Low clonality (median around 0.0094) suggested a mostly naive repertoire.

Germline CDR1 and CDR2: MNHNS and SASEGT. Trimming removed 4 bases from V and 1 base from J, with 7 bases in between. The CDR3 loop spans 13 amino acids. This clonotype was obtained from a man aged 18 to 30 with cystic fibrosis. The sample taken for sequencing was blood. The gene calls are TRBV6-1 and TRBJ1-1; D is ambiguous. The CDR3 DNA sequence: TGTGCCAGCAGTGTCGAAGAGAACACTGAAGCTTTCTTT. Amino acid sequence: CASSVEENTEAFF.